One and the same sample provided the 27 T cell receptor beta chains below, sequenced in a study of shared clonotypes between healthy human individuals. Terminally differentiated effector memory CD45RA+ cells were left out of the naive CD8 fraction, which was CD45RO-negative and positively selected for CCR7. Using immunoSEQ multiplex PCR, the repertoire was profiled, and TCRdb retains in-frame clones only, with some absent. The sample shows about 2.1 million clones, roughly 93% of them seen only once. Sequencing was carried out using naive CD8+ T cells from PBMCs. The receptors come from a man between 18 and 35 years old in good health. Some clones in this sample may be carry-over from other donors' samples.

This clone occurred a few times. The J gene is TRBJ1-5, the V gene TRBV7-9; 7 positions match TRBD1. Germline V gene lookup returns CDR1 SEHNR and CDR2 FQNEAQ (reference sequence). The CDR3 length is 15 residues. V was clipped by 1 base and J by 5 bases; unmatched bases: 5. The CDR3 sequence: CASSLGQGVYQPQHF. Here the CDR3 DNA reads TGTGCCAGCAGCTTAGGACAGGGAGTGTATCAGCCCCAGCATTTT. The full variable domain, completed using reference TRBV7-9 and TRBJ1-5, is DTGVSQNPRHKITKRGQNVTFRCDPISEHNRLYWYRQTLGQGPEFLTYFQNEAQLEKSRLLSDRFSAERPKGSFSTLEIQRTEQGDSAMYLCASSLGQGVYQPQHFGDGTRLSIL.

The genes are TRBV6-5 and TRBJ1-2; D not resolved. Germline V CDR1 and CDR2: MNHEY, SVGAGI. This CDR3 region has 14 residues. V lost 6 bases and J 2 bases, leaving 13 bases between the germline ends. Written as DNA, the CDR3 is TGTGCCAGCAGGTCACCCCAGGAGAACTATGGCTACACCTTC. Protein: CASRSPQENYGYTF.

The rearrangement links TRBV6-5 to TRBJ2-4; 7 nucleotides match TRBD2. The CDR3 consists of 16 residues. Losses at the gene ends were 4 bases for V and 0 bases for J; bases not matched to a gene: 6. Germline V lookup: CDR1 MNHEY, CDR2 SVGAGI. The CDR3 DNA reads as TGTGCCAGCAGTTCGCCTAGCGGCGTAGCCAAAAACATTCAGTACTTC. It is translated as CASSSPSGVAKNIQYF.

The count of this clone is one. The chain uses TRBV27 and TRBJ2-1; 11 nucleotides align to TRBD2. Germline V lookup: CDR1 MNHEY, CDR2 SMNVEV (reference sequence). The CDR3 has 14 residues. Trimming at V came to 8 bases and at J to 3 bases, leaving 3 bases not matched to a gene. Written as DNA, the CDR3 is TGTGCCAGCCGCGGGACTAGCGGCTACAATGAGCAGTTCTTC. This encodes CASRGTSGYNEQFF.

This CDR3 reads CASSPTTGYEQYF. CDR3 coding DNA: TGTGCCAGCAGTCCGACGACGGGCTACGAGCAGTACTTC. The chain has TRBV27 and TRBJ2-7; D not certain. The CDR3 has 13 amino acids. Germline values: CDR1 MNHEY, CDR2 SMNVEV (reference sequence). V shed 5 bases and J shed 3 bases, with 11 bases lying between them.

The chain uses TRBV6-1 and TRBJ2-1; 11 bases are shared with TRBD2. This CDR3 has 15 amino acids. Trimming at V came to 4 bases and at J to 5 bases, leaving 4 bases not matched to a gene. Germline V gene sequence: CDR1 MNHNS, CDR2 SASEGT. The CDR3 DNA sequence: TGTGCCAGCAGTGCTAGCGGGAGGATTCACAATGAGCAGTTCTTC. It codes for CASSASGRIHNEQFF.

The chain recombines TRBV5-1 with TRBJ2-1; D unclear. V lost 4 bases to trimming and J lost 8 bases, with 19 bases between them. The CDR3 runs to 15 residues. Germline loops: CDR1 SGHRS, CDR2 YFSETQ. The CDR3 spells CASSTGSSVRDEQFF. CDR3 bases: TGCGCCAGCAGCACGGGTTCGTCAGTCCGCGATGAGCAGTTCTTC.

The J gene is TRBJ2-1, the V gene TRBV28, with D perhaps assigned TRBD1 or TRBD2 (6 bases each). The CDR3 extends over 15 amino acids. V lost 3 bases to trimming and J lost 5 bases, with 14 bases between them. Per the germline V gene, CDR1 is MDHEN and CDR2 is SYDVKM. The CDR3 protein is CASSLEGGAHNEQFF. As DNA, the CDR3 is TGTGCCAGCAGTTTGGAGGGGGGCGCCCACAATGAGCAGTTCTTC.

The chain links TRBV11-2 to TRBJ1-4; D might be TRBD1 (6 bases). Trimming removed 6 bases from V and 3 bases from J, with 8 bases in between. Germline CDR1 reads SGHAT; CDR2 reads FQNNGV. The length of the CDR3 is 13 residues. CDR3 loop: CASRDRSNEKLFF. For the CDR3, the DNA is TGTGCCAGCAGGGACAGATCTAATGAAAAACTGTTTTTT.

The gene calls are TRBV7-2 and TRBJ2-2; the match to TRBD2 covers 8 bases. CDR3 length equals 16 residues. Unmatched junction bases numbered 7, after V lost 4 bases and J lost 3 bases. CDR1 SGHTA and CDR2 FQGNSA come from the germline V gene. The CDR3 nucleotides are TGTGCCAGCAGCTATACCGGGAGGGCCCACACCGGGGAGCTGTTTTTT. This translates into CASSYTGRAHTGELFF.

The V and J genes are TRBV27 and TRBJ1-1; 7 bases match TRBD1. The CDR3 length is 13 residues. The trim removed 5 bases at V and 10 bases at J, leaving 10 bases unmatched. CDR1 and CDR2 (germline): MNHEY, SMNVEV (reference sequence). CDR3 in amino acids: CASSVRQGTVAFF. In DNA form, the CDR3 reads TGTGCCAGCAGTGTCCGACAGGGAACGGTAGCTTTCTTT.

This chain connects TRBV28 to TRBJ2-7; 7 bases match TRBD2. CDR1 is MDHEN, CDR2 SYDVKM, per germline. V was pared by 3 bases and J by 2 bases, with 7 bases of the junction left unmatched. This CDR3 has 15 residues. DNA for the CDR3: TGTGCCAGCAGTTTGGTGGGCGGGAGCACCTACGAGCAGTACTTC. This sequence encodes CASSLVGGSTYEQYF.

The V call is TRBV19, the J call TRBJ2-7; 10 bases line up with TRBD1. With V trimmed by 9 bases and J by 4 bases, 9 bases remained unmatched. Germline V gene lookup returns CDR1 LNHDA and CDR2 SQIVND (reference sequence). CDR3 length equals 14 residues. The CDR3 region is CASTDGTGEYEQYF. The CDR3 bases are TGTGCCAGCACGGACGGGACAGGGGAATACGAGCAGTACTTC.

The rearrangement joins TRBV6-1 to TRBJ2-7; 7 bases fit TRBD1. Germline trimming cut 0 bases from V and 4 bases from J; bases unmatched to any gene: 9. This CDR3 contains 16 residues. In germline, CDR1 is MNHNS, CDR2 SASEGT. CDR3 bases: TGTGCCAGCAGTGAAGCTGTGGCAGGGGGTCTATACGAGCAGTACTTC. Protein: CASSEAVAGGLYEQYF.

This chain uses TRBV4-2 with TRBJ2-7; D is possibly TRBD1 (6 bases). V was shortened by 5 bases and J by 5 bases, with 16 bases between the two germline ends. The CDR3 runs to 14 residues. Germline values: CDR1 LGHNA, CDR2 YNFKEQ. The CDR3 nucleotides read TGTGCCAGCAGCGCAACAGGGAATGTGGACGAGCAGTACTTC. This sequence encodes CASSATGNVDEQYF.

This sequence joins TRBV6-1 and TRBJ2-3; a possible D gene is TRBD2 (7 bases). Germline-derived CDR1 and CDR2 are MNHNS and SASEGT. The CDR3 has 18 residues. Trimming shortened V by 0 bases and J by 0 bases, and 16 bases separated the two germline ends. In DNA form, the CDR3 reads TGTGCCAGCAGTGAAGCGGTGGTAAAGGGGGGGAGCACAGATACGCAGTATTTT. Its translation is CASSEAVVKGGSTDTQYF.

Note on this clone: Additional DNA sequences in this sample encode the identical CDR3. The chain uses TRBV27 and TRBJ2-7; D ambiguous. This CDR3 contains 11 residues. Trimming took 5 bases from V and 3 from J, leaving 5 bases between them. CDR1 is MNHEY and CDR2 is SMNVEV in the germline V gene (reference sequence). CDR3 nucleotide sequence: TGTGCCAGCAGTCACGGCTACGAGCAGTACTTC. Translation gives CASSHGYEQYF.

The chain uses TRBV13 and TRBJ2-1; 12 bases agree with TRBD2. V dropped 4 bases and J dropped 12; count of bases not matched to a gene: 13. This CDR3 contains 16 residues. Germline V CDR1 and CDR2: PRHDT, FYEKMQ (reference sequence). Here the CDR3 DNA reads TGTGCCAGCAGCTCGCGACTAGCGGGAGTCCCGGGGTCGCAGTTCTTC. It yields the protein CASSSRLAGVPGSQFF.

The V and J genes are TRBV28 and TRBJ1-2; TRBD1 agrees at 11 bases. Germline CDR1 and CDR2: MDHEN and SYDVKM. CDR3 length: 14 residues. J was trimmed by 4 bases and V by 6 bases; bases with no gene match: 4. CDR3 sequence: CASRDRGPGYGYTF. The CDR3 DNA is TGTGCCAGCAGGGACAGGGGGCCAGGCTATGGCTACACCTTC.

The chain joins TRBV7-9 to TRBJ2-1; tentatively, D is TRBD2 (6 bases). Trimming removed 1 base from V and 3 bases from J, with 13 bases in between. CDR1 and CDR2 (germline): SEHNR, FQNEAQ (reference sequence). This CDR3 has 16 residues. CDR3 nucleotides: TGTGCCAGCAGCTTAGGTCCGGGAGTTCTCTACAATGAGCAGTTCTTC. This encodes CASSLGPGVLYNEQFF.

DNA for the CDR3: TGTGCCAGCAGTTACTTCCCCCTTGGAGAGCAGTACTTC. Translation: CASSYFPLGEQYF. The chain has TRBV6-5 and TRBJ2-7; D call uncertain. V was cut by 1 base and J by 7 bases, with 11 bases left in between. The length of the CDR3 is 13 residues. The germline V gene has CDR1 MNHEY and CDR2 SVGAGI.

This chain uses TRBV5-1 with TRBJ1-2, with TRBD1 identical over 9 bases. The germline CDR1 and CDR2 sequences are SGHRS and YFSETQ. The trim removed 1 base at V and 4 bases at J, leaving 11 bases unmatched. The CDR3 is 17 amino acids. The CDR3 DNA sequence: TGCGCCAGCAGCTTGACTCCTGTTGACAGGGGGGTCTATGGCTACACCTTC. Residues: CASSLTPVDRGVYGYTF.

V and J are TRBV29-1 and TRBJ2-3, with 10 bases fitting TRBD1. The CDR3 totals 15 residues. J was trimmed by 5 bases and V by 6 bases; bases with no gene match: 11. Germline V CDR1 and CDR2: SQVTM, ANQGSEA. CDR3 sequence (DNA): TGCAGCGTCCCGAATCCGGGACAGGGGATAGATACGCAGTATTTT. This codes for CSVPNPGQGIDTQYF.

The DNA for the CDR3 is TGTGCCAGTAGTATCTCATGGGGGCATAACTATGGCTACACCTTC. Protein sequence: CASSISWGHNYGYTF. This chain uses TRBV19 with TRBJ1-2; perhaps TRBD1 as D (6 bases). Germline assignment: CDR1 LNHDA and CDR2 SQIVND (reference sequence). The CDR3 contains 15 residues. Trimming left V 3 bases short and J 1 base short, with 12 bases between.

This clone has only one observation. J is TRBJ1-4 and V is TRBV7-9; tentatively, D is TRBD1 (5 bases). The CDR3 length is 17 residues. The V end was cut by 5 bases, the J end by 0 bases, with 16 bases between. Germline-derived CDR1 and CDR2 are SEHNR and FQNEAQ (reference sequence). The CDR3 DNA is TGTGCCAGCAGCGACCTCCGGGACCCTGCAACTAATGAAAAACTGTTTTTT. Translating it yields CASSDLRDPATNEKLFF.

The chain joins TRBV7-8 to TRBJ1-1; 12 bases are shared with TRBD1. V shed 5 bases and J 1 base; nucleotides not matched to a gene: 14. From germline, CDR1 is SGHVS and CDR2 FQNEAQ. The CDR3 runs 19 residues. CDR3 region: CASSVPRGTGGGSNTEAFF. For the CDR3, the DNA is TGTGCCAGCAGCGTACCCCGCGGGACAGGGGGCGGATCGAACACTGAAGCTTTCTTT.

The chain uses TRBV13 and TRBJ2-7; D not certain. The CDR3 consists of 14 residues. From germline, CDR1 is PRHDT and CDR2 FYEKMQ (reference sequence). Trimming took off 1 base at V and 5 bases at J, with 12 bases between the two ends. DNA for the CDR3: TGTGCCAGCAGCTTAGTGGGGTCGCTCCACGAGCAGTACTTC. Protein: CASSLVGSLHEQYF.